This TCR beta chain was captured in a study of cytomegalovirus exposure and HLA in healthy donors. Researchers ran the PCR with 60 Vbeta and 13 Jbeta primers. Here immunoSEQ multiplex PCR was the method, and the copy in TCRdb shows in-frame clones only, minus some. There are a few hundred thousand clones in the sample; 80% to 90% occur only once, and approximately 2.9% lies in the top ten. Trimming cost V 4 bases and J 7 bases, with 4 bases left between them. Looked up from germline, CDR1 is MNHEY and CDR2 is SVGAGI. The CDR3 loop spans 10 amino acids. Concerning this clone itself: The target antigen is unknown.

Whole-study findings and limits: The authors enumerated over 150 TCR beta chains as linked to cytomegalovirus.

This TCR was sampled from a man in his thirties or forties in good health and CMV-seronegative. Sequencing used PBMCs. The chain uses TRBV6-5 and TRBJ1-2; D is ambiguous. The CDR3 nucleotides read TGTGCCAGCAGTTCCCTTGGCTACACCTTC. It yields the protein CASSSLGYTF.